Ten or more counts support the clone carrying this T cell receptor beta chain. No antigen is known for it. The listed genes are named as in mouse. The CDR3 end lies 4 residues beyond the end of the read and is filled in from the germline J gene. The data originate from a study of CD8+ T cells in alopecia areata. Study-wide findings and caveats: Sequenced scalp T cells also include alphabeta T cells resident in normal skin. More clonal than normal scalp was lesional scalp, particularly alopecia totalis/universalis.

Extraction and reverse transcription of RNA yielded cDNA as the sequencing template. TCRdb's copy holds only in-frame clones and misses some; the assay was immunoSEQ multiplex PCR. Found here are some 1,600 clones, no singletons; the ten largest cover roughly two fifths. CDR3 size: 14 residues. Germline V gene data show CDR1 as MNHDT and CDR2 as YYDKIL. Trimming stripped 6 bases from V and 0 bases from J, with 8 bases between. The genes are TRBV17 and TRBJ2-2; TRBD1 is a possible D gene (5 bases). The sample taken for sequencing was skin. This receptor was taken from a C3H/HeJ mouse with alopecia areata. The strain is characterized by the MHC haplotype H2-k. The CDR3 protein is CASSPTANTGQLYF. CDR3 DNA, as far as it was read: TGTGCTAGCAGCCCGACAGCAAACACCGGG.